The entry below describes one T cell receptor beta chain. This sample stems from a study of CD8 T cells in Susac syndrome. Reverse transcription of about 0.5 to 1 ug RNA used random hexamers. Amplification of TCR beta CDR3 used immunoSEQ multiplex PCR across 54 Vbeta and 13 Jbeta. TCRdb independently ran MiXCR on the immunoSEQ multiplex PCR reads; one entry per CDR3 protein. The sample lists 150,000 to 200,000 distinct CDR3 sequences; approximately 94% were seen once. Peripheral blood CD8+ and CD4+ T cells were profiled by TCR beta sequencing. Relapsing-remitting disease, either stable or active, was present in the multiple sclerosis controls, who were treatment-naive patients. CD8+ and CD4+ T cells were negatively isolated; TEMRA cells were FACS-enriched. This CDR3 is 11 amino acids long. In germline, CDR1 is MNHEY, CDR2 SMNVEV (reference sequence). The V gene lost 6 bases and the J gene lost 9 bases, with 9 bases spanning the gap.

The sequenced material came from CD4+ T cells from PBMCs. The V gene is TRBV27, the J gene TRBJ2-1, with D possibly matching TRBD2 (6 bases). The receptor comes from a human donor with multiple sclerosis. DNA for the CDR3: TGTGCCAGCAGCATCGGGAGTGAGCAGTTCTTC. It codes for CASSIGSEQFF.